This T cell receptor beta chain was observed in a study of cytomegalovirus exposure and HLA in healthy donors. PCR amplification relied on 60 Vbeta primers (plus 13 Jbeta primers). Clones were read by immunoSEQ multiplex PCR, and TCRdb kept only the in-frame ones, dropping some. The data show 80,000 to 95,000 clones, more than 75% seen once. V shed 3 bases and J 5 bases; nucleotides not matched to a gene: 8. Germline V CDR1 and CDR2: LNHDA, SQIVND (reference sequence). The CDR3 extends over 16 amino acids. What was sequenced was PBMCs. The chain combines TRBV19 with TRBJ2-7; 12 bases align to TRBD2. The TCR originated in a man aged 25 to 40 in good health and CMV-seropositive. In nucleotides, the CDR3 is TGTGCCAGTAGTATCGGCACTAGCGGGAGGAGGCACGAGCAGTACTTC. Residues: CASSIGTSGRRHEQYF.